Each of the 24 T cell receptor beta chains below was sequenced from the same sample in a study of blood T cell repertoires in COVID-19. Only in-frame clones appear in the TCRdb table, and some are missing; sequencing was by immunoSEQ multiplex PCR. The sample gives about 190,000 clones, about 79% of which show up once; roughly 25% is in the top ten. Material for sequencing was peripheral blood. The receptors come from a woman in her seventies with acute or convalescent COVID-19.

V gene TRBV5-4 combines with J gene TRBJ1-2; no clear D gene. Germline V lookup: CDR1 SGHNT, CDR2 YYREEE (reference sequence). V shed 4 bases and J shed 2 bases, with 12 bases lying between them. The CDR3 totals 14 residues. The CDR3 nucleotides are TGTGCCAGCAGCGCCAATGAGGGAAACTATGGCTACACCTTC. Translated, it gives CASSANEGNYGYTF.

CDR3 DNA: TGTGCCAGCAGTGACTCCGGAGGAACGCAGTATTTT. This gives the protein CASSDSGGTQYF. The V and J genes are TRBV6-4 and TRBJ2-3; possibly TRBD2 for D (5 bases). CDR1 and CDR2 from the germline V gene are MRHNA and SNTAGT. This CDR3 region has 12 residues. Trimming cost V 0 bases and J 9 bases, with 7 bases left between them.

This sequence joins TRBV7-9 and TRBJ2-2, with TRBD2 identical over 8 bases. The V and J ends lost 8 bases and 5 bases, in that order; junction bases with no gene match: 10. Germline values: CDR1 SEHNR, CDR2 FQNEAQ (reference sequence). The CDR3 is 15 residues long. The DNA of the CDR3 is TGTGCCAGCGCTAGCCCGCGGGAGGCGACCGGGGAGCTGTTTTTT. Translated: CASASPREATGELFF.

This clone came up once. The chain uses TRBV29-1 and TRBJ2-5, with TRBD2 identical over 10 bases. The CDR3 is 14 amino acids. The germline V gene has CDR1 SQVTM and CDR2 ANQGSEA. V lost 5 bases to trimming and J lost 5 bases; unmatched junction nucleotides: 8. The CDR3 reads CSVIEAGGSETQYF. The CDR3 coding sequence is TGCAGCGTTATCGAAGCGGGAGGGTCTGAGACCCAGTACTTC.

The V and J genes are TRBV11-2 and TRBJ2-3; tentatively, D is TRBD1 (5 bases). V was clipped by 5 bases and J by 4 bases, with 19 bases between them. Germline loops: CDR1 SGHAT, CDR2 FQNNGV. The CDR3 extends over 16 amino acids. The CDR3 loop reads CASSEGVGRVADTQYF. Written as DNA, the CDR3 is TGTGCCAGCAGCGAAGGTGTGGGCAGGGTTGCAGATACGCAGTATTTT.

The CDR3 nucleotides read TGCAGCGTCCGACAGGGTCAGTCCTACGAGCAGTACTTC. The encoded protein is CSVRQGQSYEQYF. V gene TRBV29-1 combines with J gene TRBJ2-7, with 7 nucleotides matching TRBD1. CDR1 SQVTM and CDR2 ANQGSEA come from the germline V gene. The CDR3 totals 13 residues. V was clipped by 6 bases and J by 1 base; unmatched bases: 6.

There are a few counts of this clone. V and J are TRBV3-1 (or the pseudogene TRBV3-2) and TRBJ1-3; TRBD1 might be the D (5 bases). V lost 3 bases and J lost 0, with 6 bases in between. Germline lookup yields CDR1 LGHDT and CDR2 YNNKEL (reference sequence). This CDR3 has 14 residues. The CDR3 spells CASSQGHSGNTIYF. CDR3 in DNA: TGTGCCAGCAGCCAGGGGCACTCTGGAAACACCATATATTTT.

V usage is TRBV7-8 and J usage is TRBJ1-2, with a tentative D call TRBD1 (6 bases). The germline gives CDR1 SGHVS, CDR2 FQNEAQ. V lost 1 base and J lost 7, with 13 bases in between. The length of the CDR3 is 14 residues. The CDR3 sequence: CASSLVLPGAGYTF. CDR3 nucleotide sequence: TGTGCCAGCAGCTTAGTCCTCCCAGGGGCTGGCTACACCTTC.

The genes are TRBV10-3 and TRBJ1-2; 7 bases are shared with TRBD1. In germline, CDR1 is ENHRY, CDR2 SYGVKD. Trimming cost V 5 bases and J 2 bases; bases outside gene matches: 8. This CDR3 region has 15 residues. CDR3 DNA sequence: TGTGCCATCAGTACGATGGGACAGTTAAACTATGGCTACACCTTC. This sequence encodes CAISTMGQLNYGYTF.

This sequence joins TRBV20-1 and TRBJ2-5, with D possibly TRBD2 on 7 matching bases. The V gene lost 3 bases and the J gene lost 2 bases, with 25 bases spanning the gap. Germline V gene sequence: CDR1 DFQATT, CDR2 SNEGSKA (reference sequence). This CDR3 contains 18 residues. In DNA, the CDR3 is TGCAGTGCTAGTAAAGGTTCTGAACAGGGAGGGATACAAGAGACCCAGTACTTC. This translates into CSASKGSEQGGIQETQYF.

V is TRBV7-3 and J is TRBJ2-5; possibly TRBD2 for D (5 bases). The CDR3 is 14 residues long. Germline V CDR1 and CDR2: SGHTA, FQGTGA. The V end was cut by 5 bases, the J end by 4 bases, with 14 bases between. The CDR3 sequence: CASSPSGGRETQYF. CDR3 DNA sequence: TGTGCCAGCAGCCCCTCTGGCGGGCGAGAGACCCAGTACTTC.

The chain recombines TRBV5-4 with TRBJ1-2; D is undetermined. Trimming shortened V by 1 base and J by 8 bases, and 15 bases separated the two germline ends. This CDR3 spans 14 amino acids. The germline V gene encodes CDR1 SGHNT and CDR2 YYREEE (reference sequence). The CDR3 loop reads CASSLSVRDSGYTF. The CDR3 DNA reads TGTGCCAGCAGCTTGTCGGTGCGGGATTCAGGCTACACCTTC.

This clone was found a few times. The rearrangement uses TRBV7-8 and TRBJ2-7; 8 nucleotides agree with TRBD1. CDR1 and CDR2 (germline): SGHVS, FQNEAQ. After removal of 5 bases from V and 3 bases from J, the junction contained 9 bases not matched to a gene. CDR3 size: 15 residues. The CDR3 sequence: CASSRGQGIIYEQYF. In DNA form, the CDR3 reads TGTGCCAGCAGCCGAGGACAGGGCATCATCTACGAGCAGTACTTC.

The V call is TRBV6-4, the J call TRBJ2-1; 8 nucleotides agree with TRBD1. Trimming cost V 6 bases and J 8 bases; bases outside gene matches: 6. There are 13 residues in the CDR3. Germline V gene sequence: CDR1 MRHNA, CDR2 SNTAGT. CDR3 bases: TGTGCCAGCAGCATAGACAGGGGCGATGAGCAGTTCTTC. Its translation is CASSIDRGDEQFF.

This clone was seen only a few times. The gene calls are TRBV24-1 and TRBJ2-5, with 13 nucleotides matching TRBD2. Losses at the gene ends were 5 bases for V and 4 bases for J; bases not matched to a gene: 15. The germline gives CDR1 KGHDR, CDR2 SFDVKD. The CDR3 consists of 19 residues. The CDR3 coding sequence is TGTGCCACCAGTGGCTCCGGGACTAGCGGGATGAGCGCAGGAGAGACCCAGTACTTC. It is translated as CATSGSGTSGMSAGETQYF.

The chain couples TRBV12-3 or TRBV12-4 to TRBJ1-3; weak D call: TRBD1 (6 bases). V was cut by 1 base and J by 7 bases, with 8 bases left in between. This CDR3 has 13 amino acids. This chain's CDR3 is CASSLVTGNTIYF. In DNA, the CDR3 is TGTGCCAGCAGTTTAGTGACAGGCAACACCATATATTTT.

This clone was seen a single time. The chain combines TRBV30 with TRBJ2-7, with 11 bases matching TRBD2. Germline V lookup: CDR1 GTSNPN, CDR2 SVGIG (reference sequence). The CDR3 sequence is 15 residues long. Trimming removed 3 bases from V and 3 bases from J; junction bases left unmatched: 7. The DNA for the CDR3 is TGTGCCTGGAGGGGAGGGACTAGCGGCCTCTACGAGCAGTACTTC. It is translated as CAWRGGTSGLYEQYF.

This clone was picked up one time. This rearrangement joins TRBV4-2 to TRBJ2-7; D remains unclear. Germline values: CDR1 LGHNA, CDR2 YNFKEQ. The V and J ends lost 0 bases and 1 base respectively, with 7 bases between them. CDR3 length equals 14 residues. The CDR3 protein is CASSQEGSSYEQYF. The CDR3 nucleotides read TGTGCCAGCAGCCAAGAGGGCAGTTCCTACGAGCAGTACTTC.

V gene TRBV24-1 combines with J gene TRBJ2-2; 11 bases are a match to TRBD1. V was pared by 3 bases and J by 5 bases, with 4 bases of the junction left unmatched. The germline gives CDR1 KGHDR, CDR2 SFDVKD. This CDR3 has 16 amino acids. The chain's CDR3 is CATSDPGTGGTGELFF. DNA for the CDR3: TGTGCCACCAGTGATCCCGGGACAGGGGGGACCGGGGAGCTGTTTTTT.

The rearrangement uses TRBV2 and TRBJ2-5; 13 nucleotides agree with TRBD2. The CDR3 spans 16 residues. Germline V CDR1 and CDR2: SNHLY, FYNNEI. After removal of 4 bases from V and 5 bases from J, the junction contained 7 bases not matched to a gene. CDR3 sequence: CASSAKRTSGSETQYF. DNA for the CDR3: TGTGCCAGCAGTGCGAAGAGGACTAGCGGGAGCGAGACCCAGTACTTC.

The rearrangement joins TRBV24-1 to TRBJ2-1; 10 bases agree with TRBD2. Germline CDR1 and CDR2: KGHDR and SFDVKD. The CDR3 is 14 amino acids. The junction had 10 bases not matched to a gene; V was cut back by 5 bases and J by 13 bases. The CDR3 loop reads CATSGSASGGTQFF. CDR3 DNA sequence: TGTGCCACCAGTGGATCGGCTAGCGGGGGTACCCAGTTCTTC.

A few counts support this clone. This chain joins TRBV2 and TRBJ1-6, with 10 bases that match TRBD1. CDR3 length equals 13 residues. Per germline, CDR1 SNHLY and CDR2 FYNNEI. Trimming took 7 bases from V and 10 from J; bases not matched to a gene: 4. CDR3 protein: CASTRDRGSPLHF. CDR3 nucleotides: TGTGCCAGCACACGGGACAGGGGATCACCCCTCCACTTT.

The V gene is TRBV4-1, the J gene TRBJ2-3; 12 nucleotides match TRBD2. V shed 2 bases, J shed 3 bases, and the junction held 9 bases outside the gene matches. This CDR3 contains 18 residues. Germline assignment: CDR1 MGHRA and CDR2 YSYEKL. The CDR3 is CASSQWRRTSGITDTQYF. The CDR3 DNA sequence: TGCGCCAGCAGCCAATGGAGAAGGACTAGCGGGATTACAGATACGCAGTATTTT.

In its sample, this clone was seen a few times. The CDR3 region is CASNPGLAGADTQYF. In nucleotides, the CDR3 is TGTGCCAGCAACCCGGGACTAGCGGGAGCAGATACGCAGTATTTT. The gene calls are TRBV7-3 and TRBJ2-3, with 14 positions matching TRBD2. Trimming took 7 bases from V and 4 from J; bases not matched to a gene: 4. Germline V lookup: CDR1 SGHTA, CDR2 FQGTGA. CDR3 length equals 15 residues.